One sample yielded the 12 T cell receptor beta chains listed below, sequenced in a study of control samples from healthy donors and cancer patients. Measured with immunoSEQ multiplex PCR; TCRdb has only the in-frame clones, and not every one. In the table there are some 150,000 clones, roughly 94% of which are singletons. Sequencing was done on a sample of PBMCs. The origin of the receptors is a man aged 55 to 70 with colorectal cancer.

V gene TRBV19 combines with J gene TRBJ2-1, with 9 bases identical to TRBD1. Germline CDR1 LNHDA, CDR2 SQIVND (reference sequence). The V and J ends lost 4 bases and 8 bases, in that order; junction bases with no gene match: 6. The CDR3 is 14 residues long. The CDR3: CASSTTGTGYEQFF. The CDR3 bases are TGTGCCAGTAGTACGACCGGGACAGGGTATGAGCAGTTCTTC.

The J gene is TRBJ1-2, the V gene TRBV9, with unresolved D. The CDR3 runs 16 residues. In germline, CDR1 is SGDLS, CDR2 YYNGEE. V was cut by 6 bases and J by 2 bases, with 20 bases left in between. As DNA, the CDR3 is TGTGCCAGCACCTTAGATTTTGGGGTAGCCAACTATGGCTACACCTTC. As protein: CASTLDFGVANYGYTF.

The chain couples TRBV5-6 to TRBJ2-1, with a possible D match to TRBD2 (5 bases). V lost 0 bases and J 2 bases, leaving 6 bases between the germline ends. CDR1 and CDR2 (germline): SGHDT, YYEEEE. The CDR3 contains 14 residues. The CDR3 here is CASSLGEPYNEQFF. The CDR3 nucleotides are TGTGCCAGCAGCTTGGGGGAGCCCTACAATGAGCAGTTCTTC.

The rearrangement uses TRBV9 and TRBJ2-7, with 9 bases lining up with TRBD2. Germline CDR1 SGDLS, CDR2 YYNGEE. The CDR3 length is 15 residues. With 4 bases clipped from V and 2 bases from J, the junction kept 7 bases outside the gene matches. CDR3 DNA: TGTGCCAGCAGCAAACTAGCGGGTAACACCTACGAGCAGTACTTC. It is translated as CASSKLAGNTYEQYF.

The rearrangement links TRBV27 to TRBJ1-4, with D maybe TRBD1 (6 bases). CDR3 length equals 15 residues. Germline V lookup: CDR1 MNHEY, CDR2 SMNVEV (reference sequence). V was trimmed by 5 bases and J by 6 bases, leaving 16 bases between them. The CDR3 reads CASSDRPLSHEKLFF. DNA for the CDR3: TGTGCCAGCAGTGACAGGCCGTTGAGTCATGAAAAACTGTTTTTT.

The rearrangement joins TRBV21-1 to TRBJ1-1; the D call in the table, TRBD1, was not verified against the DNA. TRBV21-1 is given as a pseudogene. This CDR3 spans 17 amino acids. CDR3 region: CASRMVDREGLHTEAFF. The CDR3 region has the DNA TGTGCCAGCAGGATGGTAGACAGGGAAGGGTTGCACACTGAAGCTTTCTTT.

The chain combines TRBV5-4 with TRBJ1-2; 7 bases match TRBD1. From germline, CDR1 is SGHNT and CDR2 YYREEE (reference sequence). V shed 1 base, J shed 4 bases, and the junction held 4 bases outside the gene matches. This CDR3 spans 14 amino acids. CDR3 sequence (DNA): TGTGCCAGCAGCTTGACAGGGGCTACCTATGGCTACACCTTC. As protein: CASSLTGATYGYTF.

The CDR3 loop reads CASSLSGVAYEQYF. The CDR3 region has the DNA TGTGCCAGCAGCTTATCGGGGGTGGCTTACGAGCAGTACTTC. The V gene is TRBV7-9, the J gene TRBJ2-7, with TRBD2 as a possible D gene (6 bases). Germline V lookup: CDR1 SEHNR, CDR2 FQNEAQ (reference sequence). V was shortened by 2 bases and J by 4 bases, with 12 bases between the two germline ends. The CDR3 has 14 residues.

V gene TRBV19 combines with J gene TRBJ2-3; D is unclear. With 8 bases removed from V and 0 bases from J, the gap between germline ends came to 9 bases. This CDR3 has 13 amino acids. The germline CDR1 and CDR2 sequences are LNHDA and SQIVND (reference sequence). CDR3 DNA sequence: TGTGCCAGTTCGCTAGGGAGCACAGATACGCAGTATTTT. Translating gives CASSLGSTDTQYF.

The CDR3 is CASKMWSHNSPLHF. The CDR3 region has the DNA TGTGCCAGCAAGATGTGGAGTCACAATTCACCCCTCCACTTT. The V call is TRBV28, the J call TRBJ1-6; D remains ambiguous. Germline V lookup: CDR1 MDHEN, CDR2 SYDVKM. Trimming took off 7 bases at V and 7 bases at J, with 14 bases between the two ends. The CDR3 spans 14 residues.

CDR3 nucleotide sequence: TGTGCCAGCAGTTTTGGGACAGGGGCGATCTCTGGAAACACCATATATTTT. It yields the protein CASSFGTGAISGNTIYF. The V gene is TRBV28, the J gene TRBJ1-3, with 10 positions matching TRBD1. The CDR3 totals 17 residues. V lost 3 bases to trimming and J lost 0 bases; unmatched junction nucleotides: 5. Per germline, CDR1 MDHEN and CDR2 SYDVKM. Variable domain in full (rest from reference TRBV28 and TRBJ1-3): DVKVTQSSRYLVKRTGEKVFLECVQDMDHENMFWYRQDPGLGLRLIYFSYDVKMKEKGDIPEGYSVSREKKERFSLILESASTNQTSMYLCASSFGTGAISGNTIYFGEGSWLTVV.

The chain employs TRBV7-9 and TRBJ2-2; D is undetermined. Trimming removed 1 base from V and 0 bases from J, with 9 bases in between. The CDR3 is 16 residues long. Germline V gives CDR1 SEHNR, CDR2 FQNEAQ (reference sequence). The CDR3 DNA follows: TGTGCCAGCAGCTTAGGCTCTCTTACGAACACCGGGGAGCTGTTTTTT. It encodes CASSLGSLTNTGELFF.